The source of this T cell receptor beta chain is a study of Graves' ophthalmopathy and Graves' hyperthyroidism. This clonotype has a count of ten or more. Its antigen is unknown. Study-level findings and limits: This model predicted ophthalmopathy progression (sensitivity around 71%, specificity roughly 72%). A majority of expanded thyroid clonotypes exceeding 0.001 frequency were likewise present in blood.

RNA served as the template for amplifying TCR beta CDR3 regions. The library came from an HTBI-primed first-round RT-PCR and a second-round multiplex PCR. Via MiXCR, TCRdb re-called the multiplex PCR reads, giving one row per CDR3 protein. This table holds hundreds of thousands of distinct CDR3 sequences, under 50% found once. CDR1 and CDR2 from the germline V gene are SNHLY and FYNNEI. V gave up 5 bases and J gave up 5 bases; unmatched junction bases: 7. The CDR3 is 14 residues long. PBMCs were isolated by Ficoll-Paque density gradient centrifugation, using roughly 11 ml of fresh peripheral blood as the starting material.

Sequencing input: peripheral blood. The clonotype was recovered from an adult man with Graves' ophthalmopathy. The chain uses TRBV2 and TRBJ2-5; 8 nucleotides match TRBD2. The CDR3 nucleotides read TGTGCCAGCAGTCGACTAGCGTTATTGGAGACCCAGTACTTC. Translating gives CASSRLALLETQYF.